This T cell receptor beta chain was documented in a study of CD4 and CD8 cells across lung adenocarcinoma regions. The patients had localized lung adenocarcinoma, a non-small cell subtype. TCRdb re-derived calls from the PCR reads in MiXCR, one entry per CDR3 protein. Of approximately 10,000 distinct CDR3 sequences listed, around half are singletons. This clonotype was obtained from a male donor with lung adenocarcinoma. The CD4 and CD8 labels of this study may be unreliable. The sample comprised CD8+ T cells from the margin of a lung tumor.

In DNA, the CDR3 is TGCGCCAGCAGTGAGCTGTTCACCGGGGAGCAGTATTTT. As protein: CASSELFTGEQYF. The chain links TRBV10-2 to TRBJ2-3; weak D call: TRBD2 (5 bases). The V gene lost 2 bases and the J gene lost 11 bases, with 14 bases spanning the gap. Germline CDR1 reads WSHSY; CDR2 reads SAAADI. The CDR3 spans 13 residues.